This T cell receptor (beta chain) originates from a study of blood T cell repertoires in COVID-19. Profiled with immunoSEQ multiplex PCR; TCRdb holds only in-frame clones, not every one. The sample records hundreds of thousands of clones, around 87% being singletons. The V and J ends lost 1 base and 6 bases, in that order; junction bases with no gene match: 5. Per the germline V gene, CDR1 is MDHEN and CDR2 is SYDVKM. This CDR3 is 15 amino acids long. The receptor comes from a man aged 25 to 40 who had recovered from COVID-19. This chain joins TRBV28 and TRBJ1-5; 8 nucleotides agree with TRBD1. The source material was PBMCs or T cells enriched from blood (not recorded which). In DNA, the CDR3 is TGTGCCAGCAGTTTATCCAGGGGGCTGGGTCAGCCCCAGCATTTT. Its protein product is CASSLSRGLGQPQHF.